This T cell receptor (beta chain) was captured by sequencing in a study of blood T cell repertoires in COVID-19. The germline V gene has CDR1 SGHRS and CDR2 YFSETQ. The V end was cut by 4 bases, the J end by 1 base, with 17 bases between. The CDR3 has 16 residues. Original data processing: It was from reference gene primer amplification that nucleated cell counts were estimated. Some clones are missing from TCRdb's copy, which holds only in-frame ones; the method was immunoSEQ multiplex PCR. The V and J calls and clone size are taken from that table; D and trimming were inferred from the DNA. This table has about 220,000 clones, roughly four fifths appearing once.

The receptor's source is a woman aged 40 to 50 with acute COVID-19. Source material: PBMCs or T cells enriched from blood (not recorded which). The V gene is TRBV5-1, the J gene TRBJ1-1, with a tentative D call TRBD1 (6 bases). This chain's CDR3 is CASSPLLQGRNTEAFF. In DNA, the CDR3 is TGCGCCAGCAGCCCCCTCCTACAGGGCCGGAACACTGAAGCTTTCTTT. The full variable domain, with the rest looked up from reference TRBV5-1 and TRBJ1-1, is KAGVTQTPRYLIKTRGQQVTLSCSPISGHRSVSWYQQTPGQGLQFLFEYFSETQRNKGNFPGRFSGRQFSNSRSEMNVSTLELGDSALYLCASSPLLQGRNTEAFFGQGTRLTVV.